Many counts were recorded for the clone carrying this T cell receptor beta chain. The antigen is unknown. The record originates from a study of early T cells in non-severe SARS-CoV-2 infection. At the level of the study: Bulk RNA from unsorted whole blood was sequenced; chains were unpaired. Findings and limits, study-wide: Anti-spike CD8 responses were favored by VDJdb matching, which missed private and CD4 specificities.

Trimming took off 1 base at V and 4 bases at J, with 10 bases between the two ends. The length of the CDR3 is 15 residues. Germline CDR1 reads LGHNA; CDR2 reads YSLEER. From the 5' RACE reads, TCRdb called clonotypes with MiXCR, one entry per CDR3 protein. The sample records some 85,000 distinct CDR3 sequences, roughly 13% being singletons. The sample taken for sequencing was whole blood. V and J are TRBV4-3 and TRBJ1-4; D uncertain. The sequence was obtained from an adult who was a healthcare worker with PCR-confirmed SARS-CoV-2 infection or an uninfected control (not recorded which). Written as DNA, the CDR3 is TGCGCCAGCAGCCAAGTTAGACGGAGTAATGAAAAACTGTTTTTT. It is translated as CASSQVRRSNEKLFF.